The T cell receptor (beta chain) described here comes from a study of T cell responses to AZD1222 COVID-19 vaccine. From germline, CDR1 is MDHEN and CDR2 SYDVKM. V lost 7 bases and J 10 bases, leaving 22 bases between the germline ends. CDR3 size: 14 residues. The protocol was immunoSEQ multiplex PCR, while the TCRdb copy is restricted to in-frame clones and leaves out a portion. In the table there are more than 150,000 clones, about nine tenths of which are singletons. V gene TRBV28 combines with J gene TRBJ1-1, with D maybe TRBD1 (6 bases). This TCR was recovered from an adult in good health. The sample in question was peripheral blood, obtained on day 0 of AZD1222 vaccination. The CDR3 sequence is CASNQGTGRLTAFF. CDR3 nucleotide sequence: TGTGCCAGCAACCAGGGTACAGGGAGGTTGACAGCTTTCTTT.